The clone carrying this T cell receptor (beta chain) was counted once. Antigen unknown. This entry is derived from a study of cytomegalovirus exposure and HLA in healthy donors. Study details: HLA-typed donors were the source of about 90 million unique TCRs held in an early data release. Whole-study results and caveats: Later on, an analysis found that several of the most significant clusters appeared to be linked to common viral pathogens, which included parvovirus B19. In most subjects, TCR beta sequences reportedly gave accurate predictions of HLA-A and HLA-B alleles. A later analysis reportedly found that, within productive TCRs, an Asian-associated ancestry cluster had fewer N-insertions than the mean observed across the 666 donors.

PCR involved 60 Vbeta and 13 Jbeta primers. Using immunoSEQ multiplex PCR, the repertoire was profiled, and TCRdb retains in-frame clones only, with some absent. The data contain about 130,000 clones, approximately 71% of them singletons. Germline V gene sequence: CDR1 LGHNT, CDR2 FRNRAP. Unmatched junction bases numbered 8, after V lost 0 bases and J lost 4 bases. The CDR3 is made up of 16 amino acids. The sequence was obtained from a young man in good health and CMV-seronegative. Sequenced material: PBMCs. The V gene is TRBV12-5, the J gene TRBJ2-5, with TRBD1 identical over 7 bases. CDR3 in DNA: TGTGCTAGTGGTTTGGTGGGGGCAGGGGGTATAGAGACCCAGTACTTC. This encodes CASGLVGAGGIETQYF. Complete variable domain (other parts from reference TRBV12-5 and TRBJ2-5): DARVTQTPRHKVTEMGQEVTMRCQPILGHNTVFWYRQTMMQGLELLAYFRNRAPLDDSGMPKDRFSAEMPDATLATLKIQPSEPRDSAVYFCASGLVGAGGIETQYFGPGTRLLVL.